The entry below gives a single TCR beta chain sequence along with its context. No antigen is known for it. This sample stems from a study of cytomegalovirus exposure and HLA in healthy donors. Use of 60 Vbeta and 13 Jbeta primers characterized the PCR. Some clones are missing from TCRdb's copy, which holds only in-frame ones; the method was immunoSEQ multiplex PCR. The sample has 100,000 to 150,000 clones; about four fifths are singletons. Trimming cost V 4 bases and J 7 bases; bases outside gene matches: 12. From germline, CDR1 is SGDLS and CDR2 YYNGEE. CDR3 size: 16 residues. Study-wide results and limits: The authors considered a cluster of highly shared sequence variants likely to be a sequencing artifact.

This chain joins TRBV9 and TRBJ2-7; 12 nucleotides align to TRBD1. The sample consisted of PBMCs. The sequence was obtained from a man younger than 35 in good health and CMV-seronegative. The CDR3 protein is CASSREVGQGAGEQYF. The CDR3 DNA is TGTGCCAGCAGCCGAGAGGTGGGACAGGGGGCAGGGGAGCAGTACTTC.